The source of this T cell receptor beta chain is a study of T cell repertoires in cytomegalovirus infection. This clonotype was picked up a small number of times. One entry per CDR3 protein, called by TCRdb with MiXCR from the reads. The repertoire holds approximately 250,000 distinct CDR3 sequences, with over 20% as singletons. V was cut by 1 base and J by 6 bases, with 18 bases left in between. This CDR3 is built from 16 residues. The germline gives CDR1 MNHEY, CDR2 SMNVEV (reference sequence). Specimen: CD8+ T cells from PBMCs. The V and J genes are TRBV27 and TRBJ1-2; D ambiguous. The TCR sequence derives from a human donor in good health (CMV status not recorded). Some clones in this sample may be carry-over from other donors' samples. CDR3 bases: TGTGCCAGCAGTTTATTTAACGGTGGTCCAGTACATGGCTACACCTTC. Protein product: CASSLFNGGPVHGYTF.